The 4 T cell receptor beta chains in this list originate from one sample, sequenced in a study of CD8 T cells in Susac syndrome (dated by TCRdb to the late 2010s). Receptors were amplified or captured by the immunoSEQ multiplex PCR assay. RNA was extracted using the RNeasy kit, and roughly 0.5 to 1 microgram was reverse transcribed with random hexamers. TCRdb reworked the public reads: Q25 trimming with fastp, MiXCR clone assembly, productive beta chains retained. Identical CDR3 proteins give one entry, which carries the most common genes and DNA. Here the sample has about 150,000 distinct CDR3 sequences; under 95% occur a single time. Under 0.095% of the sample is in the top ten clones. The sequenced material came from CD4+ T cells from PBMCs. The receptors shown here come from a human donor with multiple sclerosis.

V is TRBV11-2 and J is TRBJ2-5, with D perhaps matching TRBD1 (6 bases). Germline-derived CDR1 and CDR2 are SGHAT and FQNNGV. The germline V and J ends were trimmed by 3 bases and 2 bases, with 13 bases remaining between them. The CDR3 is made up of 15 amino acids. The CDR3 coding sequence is TGTGCCAGCAGCTTTAACAGGGTCGCTCAAGAGACCCAGTACTTC. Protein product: CASSFNRVAQETQYF.

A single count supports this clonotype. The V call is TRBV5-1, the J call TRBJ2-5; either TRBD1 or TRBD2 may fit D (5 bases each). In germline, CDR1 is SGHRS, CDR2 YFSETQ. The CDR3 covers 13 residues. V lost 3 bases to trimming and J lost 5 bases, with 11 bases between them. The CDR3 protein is CASSSPGTETQYF. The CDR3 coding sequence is TGCGCCAGCAGCTCGCCAGGGACGGAGACCCAGTACTTC.

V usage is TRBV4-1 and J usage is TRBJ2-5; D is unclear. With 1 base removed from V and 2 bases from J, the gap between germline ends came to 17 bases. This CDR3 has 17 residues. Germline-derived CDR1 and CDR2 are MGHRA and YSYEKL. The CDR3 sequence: CASSQGPPRTAQETQYF. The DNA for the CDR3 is TGCGCCAGCAGCCAAGGCCCCCCGCGGACCGCGCAAGAGACCCAGTACTTC.

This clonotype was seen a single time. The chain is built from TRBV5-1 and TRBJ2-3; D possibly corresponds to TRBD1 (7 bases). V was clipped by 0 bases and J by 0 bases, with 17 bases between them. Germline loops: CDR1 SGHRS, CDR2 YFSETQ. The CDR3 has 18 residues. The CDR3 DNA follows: TGCGCCAGCAGCTTGGCCTCAGGGGGGAGGACTAGCACAGATACGCAGTATTTT. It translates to CASSLASGGRTSTDTQYF.